The rows below give T cell receptor beta chains drawn from one sample of a study of blood T cell repertoires in COVID-19. The protocol was immunoSEQ multiplex PCR, while the TCRdb copy is restricted to in-frame clones and leaves out a portion. In the table there are around 59,000 clones, 80% of which are singletons. Sequencing was carried out using peripheral blood. The receptors were sampled from a man aged 55 to 70 with acute or convalescent COVID-19. Each CDR3 is given with its conserved first and last residue. Each record gives: V gene, J gene, CDR3 protein.

TRBV19,TRBJ1-1,CASSLLSGEAFF
TRBV28,TRBJ2-3,CASRQGADTQYF
TRBV3-1/TRBV3-2,TRBJ2-5,CASSLQAYQETQYF
TRBV19,TRBJ1-1,CASKGDYRATEAFF
TRBV15,TRBJ1-5,CATSRDKGGPGRPQHF
TRBV30,TRBJ1-2,CAWRTGLGYTF
TRBV3-1/TRBV3-2,TRBJ1-3,CASSQDRGSGNTIYF
TRBV4-1,TRBJ1-1,CASSLYYGGNTEAFF
TRBV15,TRBJ1-2,CATSREPGFNYGYTF
TRBV7-7,TRBJ2-1,CASTPSPLSYNEQFF
TRBV2,TRBJ2-5,CASSSSQWETQYF
TRBV30,TRBJ2-2,CAWSETYTGELFF
TRBV5-1,TRBJ1-1,CASSLRRGGYTEAFF
TRBV4-1,TRBJ2-7,CASSRVLAGGESYEQYF
TRBV7-2,TRBJ2-5,CASSAQPPRLAGGEETQYF
TRBV9,TRBJ2-5,CASSVAPTNPETQYF
TRBV7-2,TRBJ2-7,CASSFQDQGEQYF
TRBV7-9,TRBJ2-5,CASSLFALGGQETQYF
TRBV19,TRBJ1-2,CASWTGAGYGYTF
TRBV18,TRBJ2-1,CASSPTQGRGYNEQFF
TRBV18,TRBJ2-5,CASSPHNGVGETQYF
TRBV20-1,TRBJ1-2,CSASIGQGYGYTF
TRBV10-1,TRBJ1-1,CASSVTREGTEAFF
TRBV7-2,TRBJ2-3,CASSLVGGAGDTQYF
TRBV2,TRBJ1-4,CASRQRINEKLFF
TRBV4-1,TRBJ2-1,CASSRLIAGDNEQFF
TRBV7-3,TRBJ2-3,CASSFRTGGAAAADTQYF
TRBV15,TRBJ2-7,CATSPNDRRRQYF
TRBV21-1,TRBJ1-6,CASSKLGTGGSPLHF
TRBV7-3,TRBJ2-1,CASSPFAGINSEQFF
TRBV16,TRBJ2-7,CASSREGTGGYEQYF
TRBV9,TRBJ2-3,CASSVGGGWTGSTDTQYF
TRBV20-1,TRBJ2-7,CSYRPYEQYF
TRBV5-4,TRBJ2-3,CATESRLTDTQYF
TRBV28,TRBJ1-2,CASSLSGGGYGYTF
TRBV30,TRBJ1-1,CAWSVIGGGGTEAFF
TRBV30,TRBJ1-3,CAWSVVSAAGNTIYF
TRBV5-1,TRBJ1-2,CASSLTANYGYTF
TRBV2,TRBJ1-6,CASSFLGQGDSPLHF
TRBV4-1,TRBJ2-2,CASSQFGLVEGSTGELFF
TRBV7-6,TRBJ2-7,CASSLARGDEQYF
TRBV6-4,TRBJ1-2,CASRGRDRGFPTYGYTF
TRBV5-5,TRBJ2-5,CASSLVGGGWETQYF
TRBV11-2,TRBJ2-5,CASSLGSRGIGVNAGTQYF
TRBV18,TRBJ1-5,CASSPGDRSLHF
TRBV18,TRBJ2-2,CASSNTGGNTGELFF
TRBV5-6,TRBJ1-1,CASSRDSLSNTEAFF
TRBV10-3,TRBJ2-1,CAISDVSNEQFF
TRBV6-5,TRBJ2-7,CASSYGGVSEQYF
TRBV29-1,TRBJ2-5,CSVETGRGQETQYF
TRBV6-5,TRBJ1-1,CASSYSRAGNTEAFF
TRBV6-6,TRBJ1-2,CASRLFQGAGGYTF